Sequencing of this T cell receptor (beta chain) was carried out in a study of control samples from healthy donors and cancer patients. The CDR3 loop spans 13 amino acids. Trimming took 3 bases from V and 5 from J, leaving 10 bases between them. Only in-frame clones appear in the TCRdb table, and some are missing; sequencing was by immunoSEQ multiplex PCR. The profile shows around 140,000 clones, 75% to 95% of them singletons. The clonotype was recovered from a man aged 18 to 29 in good health. The chain employs TRBV12-3 or TRBV12-4 and TRBJ1-1, with D tentatively TRBD1 (5 bases). Sequencing was carried out using blood. CDR3 bases: TGTGCCAGCAGTTTTGGGGGAAAGACTGAAGCTTTCTTT. Encoded protein: CASSFGGKTEAFF.